Shown below are 8 T cell receptor beta chains from a single sample sequenced in a study of T cell responses to AZD1222 COVID-19 vaccine. This table comes from immunoSEQ multiplex PCR, and its TCRdb copy is limited to in-frame clones, with some not included. The sample records more than 150,000 clones, over 70% being singletons. The material was peripheral blood, obtained on day 0 of MenACWY control vaccination. The receptors derive from an adult in good health.

The chain employs TRBV19 and TRBJ2-7; 7 positions agree with TRBD1. The V and J ends lost 5 bases and 3 bases, in that order; junction bases with no gene match: 4. Germline V gene lookup returns CDR1 LNHDA and CDR2 SQIVND (reference sequence). The CDR3 extends over 13 amino acids. For the CDR3, the DNA is TGTGCCAGTAGTTCGACAGGGATCTACGAGCAGTACTTC. Amino acids: CASSSTGIYEQYF.

This chain joins TRBV5-1 and TRBJ1-2; TRBD1 might be the D (5 bases). Trimming stripped 0 bases from V and 6 bases from J, with 15 bases between. In germline, CDR1 is SGHRS, CDR2 YFSETQ. CDR3 length: 15 amino acids. CDR3 DNA: TGCGCCAGCAGCTTGGGCCCGGGGCAGCCTGATGGCTACACCTTC. Its protein is CASSLGPGQPDGYTF.

This clone occurred a few times. The V call is TRBV4-2, the J call TRBJ1-2; weak D call: TRBD1 (6 bases). The CDR3 covers 15 residues. Germline loops: CDR1 LGHNA, CDR2 YNFKEQ. V lost 1 base and J lost 2, with 11 bases in between. CDR3 coding DNA: TGTGCCAGCAGCCAAGTGTCTGGGACAAACTATGGCTACACCTTC. This codes for CASSQVSGTNYGYTF.

The chain is built from TRBV29-1 and TRBJ2-7; 8 bases fit TRBD2. CDR1 is SQVTM and CDR2 is ANQGSEA in the germline V gene. The ends lost 6 bases at V and 1 base at J; junction bases unmatched: 8. The CDR3 runs to 14 residues. The CDR3 reads CSVIAGKGSYEQYF. For the CDR3, the DNA is TGCAGCGTGATAGCGGGAAAGGGTTCCTACGAGCAGTACTTC.

The chain has TRBV28 and TRBJ2-7, with unresolved D. Germline V gene data show CDR1 as MDHEN and CDR2 as SYDVKM. V lost 6 bases, J lost 4 bases, and 19 bases lay in between. This CDR3 spans 15 amino acids. The CDR3 nucleotides read TGTGCCAGCAGCCCGTCTGGGCCAGTACTTTACGAGCAGTACTTC. This encodes CASSPSGPVLYEQYF.

The genes are TRBV4-1 and TRBJ2-5; the D is unclear. CDR1 and CDR2 (germline): MGHRA, YSYEKL. The germline V and J ends were trimmed by 0 bases and 5 bases, with 16 bases remaining between them. CDR3 length equals 16 residues. The CDR3 region has the DNA TGCGCCAGCAGCCAAGAAGGAAGCGTAGGGTCGGAGACCCAGTACTTC. Residues: CASSQEGSVGSETQYF.

The chain joins TRBV20-1 to TRBJ2-7, with 10 bases identical to TRBD2. Unmatched junction bases numbered 1, after V lost 3 bases and J lost 5 bases. The CDR3 consists of 12 residues. CDR1 and CDR2 (germline): DFQATT, SNEGSKA (reference sequence). The DNA for the CDR3 is TGCAGTGCTAGTGGACTAGCGGACGAGCAGTACTTC. The encoded protein is CSASGLADEQYF.

The CDR3 sequence: CASSPKGGTTRTDTQYF. The CDR3 DNA is TGTGCCAGCAGCCCCAAAGGGGGGACTACCCGCACAGATACGCAGTATTTT. The J gene is TRBJ2-3, the V gene TRBV14; weak D call: TRBD2 (7 bases). CDR3 length: 17 amino acids. CDR1 SGHDN and CDR2 FVKESK come from the germline V gene. Trimming left V 4 bases short and J 1 base short, with 18 bases between.